This is a list of T cell receptor beta chains from one sample in a study of beta chain features in type 1 diabetes. Generated by immunoSEQ multiplex PCR, the TCRdb table keeps only in-frame clones and is missing some. This table has more than 150,000 clones, roughly 11% appearing once. Material for sequencing was central memory CD4+ T cells from blood. The receptors originated from a man between 18 and 35 years old in good health. CDR3s leave out the opening cysteine and the closing phenylalanine or tryptophan.

>TRBV7-2|TRBJ1-2
ASSLVAEAYGYT
>TRBV27|TRBJ2-1
ASRRTSGRAGGLSNEQF
>TRBV29-1|TRBJ1-2
SVERDRGRGYT
>TRBV7-2|TRBJ2-1
ASSLGREGTNEQF
>TRBV4-3|TRBJ2-7
ASSQATGGGYEQY
>TRBV6-1|TRBJ2-3
ASTRSGFTQY
>TRBV5-4|TRBJ2-2
ASSFSGKNTGELF
>TRBV5-8|TRBJ2-7
ASSLRYEQY
>TRBV30|TRBJ2-1
AWRVWDRVRNEQF
>TRBV5-6|TRBJ2-5
ASSWGLAGYQETQY
>TRBV29-1|TRBJ2-5
SVGSDRVGTQY
>TRBV25-1|TRBJ2-7
ASNQNGRAYEQY
>TRBV9|TRBJ2-3
ASSDRTSGGPGTDTQY
>TRBV29-1|TRBJ1-2
SVAQGAGGYT
>TRBV9|TRBJ2-5
ASSHTGRQETQY
>TRBV6-6|TRBJ1-5
ASSYWGANQPQH
>TRBV27|TRBJ2-7
ASSTRLADYSYEQY
>TRBV29-1|TRBJ1-2
SVRQGFVADGYT
>TRBV19|TRBJ2-1
ASSIRVFDRGPQQF
>TRBV9|TRBJ2-1
ASSPQTSSKYNEQF
>TRBV25-1|TRBJ2-7
ASSEPGSKAYEQY
>TRBV7-9|TRBJ2-3
ASSLERWGATDTQY
>TRBV7-2|TRBJ1-5
ASSSSSNQPQH
>TRBV14|TRBJ2-2
ASSGQGNTGELF
>TRBV9|TRBJ2-2
ASSRNPGPNTGELF
>TRBV27|TRBJ2-6
ATSREGSYGANVLT
>TRBV19|TRBJ2-4
ASSMPPAGGPVKNIQY
>TRBV7-2|TRBJ1-5
ASSRARGQPQH
>TRBV2|TRBJ2-2
ASNAEGTDTGELF
>TRBV29-1|TRBJ2-7
SVGAQYDPVGQY
>TRBV4-2|TRBJ1-1
ASKAGGYEAF
>TRBV15|TRBJ1-5
ATRHSNQPQH
>TRBV5-1|TRBJ1-4
ASRMQGFEKLF
>TRBV5-1|TRBJ2-5
ASSLEGLETQY
>TRBV13|TRBJ1-1
ASSAGRRNTEAF
>TRBV29-1|TRBJ2-3
SVGGSGTDTQY
>TRBV7-9|TRBJ2-3
ASSLRDTQY
>TRBV29-1|TRBJ2-1
SVDRGVSYNEQF
>TRBV9|TRBJ1-2
ASRGQVTGRKNGYT
>TRBV7-3|TRBJ1-6
ASSAQGANNSPLH
>TRBV5-6|TRBJ2-7
ASSSRTGWYYEQY
>TRBV29-1|TRBJ1-2
SLSGELGSYGYT
>TRBV29-1|TRBJ1-2
SVGQGTGGYT
>TRBV7-7|TRBJ2-5
ASSLDSNQETQY
>TRBV7-8|TRBJ1-3
ASSLDRIGNTIY
>TRBV5-4|TRBJ2-3
ASIRDRGATDTQY
>TRBV6-5|TRBJ1-2
ASSQRGLYGYT
>TRBV5-4|TRBJ2-6
ASSQVTAGANVLT
>TRBV6-6|TRBJ2-2
ASSLREFGELF
>TRBV5-6|TRBJ2-7
ASSLAGALNEQY
>TRBV29-1|TRBJ2-7
SATGDRVRSYEQY
>TRBV5-4|TRBJ2-5
ASSKEATETQY